These 18 T cell receptor beta chains share one sample of origin, sequenced in a study of sequential checkpoint blockade in melanoma. Documented treatment: randomized to nivolumab then ipilimumab (arm A) or the reverse (arm B). Profiling relied on immunoSEQ multiplex PCR, and the TCRdb table lists in-frame clones only, not all of them. The sample lists 40,000 or so clones; about four fifths were seen once. Sequencing was performed on CD8+ T cells sorted from blood (inferred from file names), taken from a patient given nivolumab and ipilimumab in sequence. These receptors were taken from a human donor with melanoma.

The genes are TRBV5-8 and TRBJ2-1; 8 bases map to TRBD2. The CDR3 runs 15 residues. Per germline, CDR1 SGHTS and CDR2 YDEGEE. The V segment lost 1 base and the J segment 5 bases; nucleotides outside the gene matches: 5. The CDR3, as DNA: TGTGCCAGCAGCTTGCGACTAGCGTACGACAATGAGCAGTTCTTC. It codes for CASSLRLAYDNEQFF.

The rearrangement links TRBV6-1 to TRBJ2-1; TRBD1 matches at 9 bases. Germline CDR1 reads MNHNS; CDR2 reads SASEGT. V dropped 3 bases and J dropped 7; count of bases not matched to a gene: 7. CDR3 length: 15 amino acids. DNA for the CDR3: TGTGCCAGCAGTGACTGGACAGGGGCGGCGAATGAGCAGTTCTTC. Its protein is CASSDWTGAANEQFF.

This chain links TRBV6-4 with TRBJ2-7, with D possibly TRBD2 on 7 matching bases. The CDR3 covers 13 residues. CDR1 and CDR2 (germline): MRHNA, SNTAGT. V was clipped by 1 base and J by 12 bases, with 16 bases between them. The CDR3 DNA reads TGTGCCAGCAGTGACTACCTCGGGGGGCCACCGTACTTC. Residues: CASSDYLGGPPYF.

The chain employs TRBV2 and TRBJ2-7; 11 bases line up with TRBD2. Germline CDR1 SNHLY, CDR2 FYNNEI. The CDR3 length is 18 residues. Trimming took 6 bases from V and 0 from J; bases not matched to a gene: 13. CDR3 bases: TGTGCCAGCAGCCATTCTCTAGCGGGAGGCCCACTCTCCTACGAGCAGTACTTC. Its protein product is CASSHSLAGGPLSYEQYF.

Only a few counts were recorded for this clone. The chain carries TRBV13 and TRBJ1-4; 9 bases map to TRBD1. Germline lookup yields CDR1 PRHDT and CDR2 FYEKMQ (reference sequence). V gave up 5 bases and J gave up 5 bases; unmatched junction bases: 6. The CDR3 totals 15 residues. In DNA form, the CDR3 reads TGTGCCAGCAGCGCCACAGGGGGCGGAAATGAAAAACTGTTTTTT. It yields the protein CASSATGGGNEKLFF.

A note on this clone: The sample carries other DNA sequences with the same CDR3. The chain has TRBV6-1 and TRBJ2-5, with D perhaps TRBD1 (6 bases). This CDR3 has 15 residues. The V end was cut by 0 bases, the J end by 2 bases, with 10 bases between. CDR1 and CDR2 (germline): MNHNS, SASEGT. The CDR3 protein is CASSEALGTQETQYF. CDR3 coding DNA: TGTGCCAGCAGTGAAGCGCTCGGGACACAAGAGACCCAGTACTTC.

This chain joins TRBV6-5 and TRBJ1-2; 12 bases are shared with TRBD1. The CDR3 covers 15 residues. Germline assignment: CDR1 MNHEY and CDR2 SVGAGI. Trimming at V came to 5 bases and at J to 3 bases, leaving 4 bases not matched to a gene. Here the CDR3 DNA reads TGTGCCAGCAGTGCCGGGACAGGGGGCTACTATGGCTACACCTTC. This sequence encodes CASSAGTGGYYGYTF.

The chain carries TRBV5-6 and TRBJ1-5; D gene unclear. The germline V gene has CDR1 SGHDT and CDR2 YYEEEE. This CDR3 contains 15 residues. Trimming shortened V by 0 bases and J by 0 bases, and 7 bases separated the two germline ends. CDR3 sequence: CASSLGGYSNQPQHF. CDR3 nucleotides: TGTGCCAGCAGCTTGGGAGGGTATAGCAATCAGCCCCAGCATTTT.

This clone was observed once. The rearrangement joins TRBV6-1 to TRBJ1-5; D unclear. Germline CDR1 and CDR2: MNHNS and SASEGT. V lost 2 bases and J 0 bases, leaving 11 bases between the germline ends. This CDR3 spans 16 amino acids. Here the CDR3 reads CASSEFVDYSNQPQHF. CDR3 sequence (DNA): TGTGCCAGCAGTGAATTTGTGGACTATAGCAATCAGCCCCAGCATTTT.

The chain couples TRBV9 to TRBJ2-1; 10 nucleotides line up with TRBD2. J gave up 0 bases and V 7 bases, and 7 bases lay outside the gene matches. The CDR3 has 16 amino acids. CDR1 is SGDLS, CDR2 YYNGEE, per germline. This CDR3 reads CASGHEREGSYNEQFF. Written as DNA, the CDR3 is TGTGCCAGCGGGCATGAGCGGGAGGGCTCCTACAATGAGCAGTTCTTC.

This clone was counted once. The CDR3 spells CASSGRLSSGSYNEQFF. Here the CDR3 DNA reads TGTGCCAGCAGCGGACGACTATCTAGCGGCTCCTACAATGAGCAGTTCTTC. The chain employs TRBV7-9 and TRBJ2-1, with 7 bases lining up with TRBD2. The V and J ends lost 5 bases and 0 bases, in that order; junction bases with no gene match: 10. Germline V lookup: CDR1 SEHNR, CDR2 FQNEAQ (reference sequence). This CDR3 is built from 17 residues.

This clone was recorded once. The rearrangement links TRBV28 to TRBJ1-5, with D unresolved. Trimming stripped 5 bases from V and 0 bases from J, with 11 bases between. This CDR3 comprises 15 residues. Germline V gene sequence: CDR1 MDHEN, CDR2 SYDVKM. The DNA of the CDR3 is TGTGCCAGCAGTGAACGCGGAGATAGCAATCAGCCCCAGCATTTT. Amino acids: CASSERGDSNQPQHF.

The gene calls are TRBV29-1 and TRBJ2-7; a weak D match, TRBD2 (6 bases). The CDR3 is made up of 11 amino acids. Germline V gives CDR1 SQVTM, CDR2 ANQGSEA. V lost 6 bases and J lost 2, with 8 bases in between. The CDR3 loop reads CSVRDAYEQYF. In DNA form, the CDR3 reads TGCAGCGTGCGGGATGCCTACGAGCAGTACTTC.

The CDR3 spells CASSPPFVAGEGQFF. CDR3 DNA sequence: TGTGCCAGCAGCCCTCCCTTTGTAGCGGGGGAAGGGCAGTTCTTC. V and J are TRBV7-2 and TRBJ2-1; 9 nucleotides match TRBD2. CDR3 length: 15 amino acids. Unmatched junction bases numbered 14, after V lost 5 bases and J lost 12 bases. Looked up from germline, CDR1 is SGHTA and CDR2 is FQGNSA.

V gene TRBV27 combines with J gene TRBJ2-2; 10 bases fit TRBD2. The CDR3 is made up of 16 amino acids. Germline V CDR1 and CDR2: MNHEY, SMNVEV (reference sequence). V lost 6 bases and J lost 3; bases outside the gene matches: 7. CDR3 protein: CASSLLAGLYTGELFF. The CDR3 coding sequence is TGTGCCAGCAGCCTACTAGCGGGGTTATACACCGGGGAGCTGTTTTTT.

The gene calls are TRBV4-2 and TRBJ2-1; D is perhaps TRBD2 (6 bases). The ends were cut back, 4 bases at V and 2 bases at J, with 12 bases in the middle. The CDR3 has 15 residues. Germline CDR1 is LGHNA and CDR2 is YNFKEQ. CDR3 sequence: CASSPRRGPYNEQFF. The CDR3 DNA is TGTGCCAGCAGCCCTCGGCGGGGACCCTACAATGAGCAGTTCTTC.

The chain has TRBV7-9 and TRBJ2-7, with a tentative D call TRBD1 (6 bases). Trimming removed 3 bases from V and 3 bases from J, with 12 bases in between. Germline V gene lookup returns CDR1 SEHNR and CDR2 FQNEAQ (reference sequence). The CDR3 runs to 14 residues. CDR3 sequence: CASSFNGGFYEQYF. For the CDR3, the DNA is TGTGCCAGCAGCTTCAATGGGGGCTTCTACGAGCAGTACTTC.

J is TRBJ1-4 and V is TRBV9; 8 bases map to TRBD1. The trim removed 3 bases at V and 10 bases at J, leaving 11 bases unmatched. CDR3 length: 15 residues. CDR1 is SGDLS, CDR2 YYNGEE, per germline. CDR3 residues: CASSANQGAWGKLFF. As DNA, the CDR3 is TGTGCCAGCAGCGCGAATCAGGGGGCGTGGGGAAAACTGTTTTTT.